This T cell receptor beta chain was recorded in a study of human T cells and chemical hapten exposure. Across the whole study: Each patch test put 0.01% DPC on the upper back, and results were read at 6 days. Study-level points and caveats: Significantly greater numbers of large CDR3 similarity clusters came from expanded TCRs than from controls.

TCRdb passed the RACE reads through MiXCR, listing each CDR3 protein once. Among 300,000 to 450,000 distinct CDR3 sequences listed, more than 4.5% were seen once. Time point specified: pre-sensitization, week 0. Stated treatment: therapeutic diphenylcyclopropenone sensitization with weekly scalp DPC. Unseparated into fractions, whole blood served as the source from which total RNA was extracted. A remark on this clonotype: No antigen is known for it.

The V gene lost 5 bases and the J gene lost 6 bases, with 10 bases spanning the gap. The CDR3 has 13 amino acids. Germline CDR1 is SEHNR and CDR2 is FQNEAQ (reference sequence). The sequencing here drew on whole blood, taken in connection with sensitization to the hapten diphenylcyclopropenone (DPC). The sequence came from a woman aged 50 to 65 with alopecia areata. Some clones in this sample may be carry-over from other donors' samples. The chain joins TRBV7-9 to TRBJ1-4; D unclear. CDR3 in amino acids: CASSLNWDEKLFF. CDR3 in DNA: TGTGCCAGCAGCCTAAATTGGGATGAAAAACTGTTTTTT.